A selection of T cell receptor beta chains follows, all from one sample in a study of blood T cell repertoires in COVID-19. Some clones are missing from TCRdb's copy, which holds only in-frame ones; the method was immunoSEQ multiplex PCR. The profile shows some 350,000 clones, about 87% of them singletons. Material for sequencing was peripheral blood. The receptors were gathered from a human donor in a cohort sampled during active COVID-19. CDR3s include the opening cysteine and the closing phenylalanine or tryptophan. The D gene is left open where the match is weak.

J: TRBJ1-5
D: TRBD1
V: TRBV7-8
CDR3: CASSSRRGVNNQPQHF

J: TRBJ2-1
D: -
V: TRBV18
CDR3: CASSPGRDYNEQFF

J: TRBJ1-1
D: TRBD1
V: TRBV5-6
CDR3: CASSRSPTGTFEAFF

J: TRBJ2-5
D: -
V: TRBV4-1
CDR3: CASSPIAPWKTQYF

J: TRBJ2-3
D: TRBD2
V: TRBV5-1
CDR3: CASSLDSGRAHGTDTQYF

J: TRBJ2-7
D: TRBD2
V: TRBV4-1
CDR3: CASRLNAGTSGYEQYF

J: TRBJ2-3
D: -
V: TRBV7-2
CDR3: CASSSRLGGTSTDTQYF

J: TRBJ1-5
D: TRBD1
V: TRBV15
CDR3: CATDRGFGNNQPQHF

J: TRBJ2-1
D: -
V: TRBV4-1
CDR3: CASSQSPMPLNEQFF

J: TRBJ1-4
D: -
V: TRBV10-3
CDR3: CAISAGGNEKLFF

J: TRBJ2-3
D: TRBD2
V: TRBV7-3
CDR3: CASSTAGGTDTQYF

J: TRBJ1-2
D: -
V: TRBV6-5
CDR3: CASSYLSDWTGGGYTF

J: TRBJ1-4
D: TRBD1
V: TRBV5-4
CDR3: CASSVGQNNEKLFF

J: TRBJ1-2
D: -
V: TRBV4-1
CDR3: CASSQEGSGYGYTF

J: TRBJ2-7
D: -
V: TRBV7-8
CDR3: CASSLIRDSYEQYF

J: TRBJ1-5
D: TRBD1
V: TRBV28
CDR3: CASSPGGPNQPQHF

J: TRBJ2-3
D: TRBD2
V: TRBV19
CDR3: CASRTSGTSTDTQYF

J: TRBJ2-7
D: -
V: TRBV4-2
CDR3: CASSQEVRVETEQYF

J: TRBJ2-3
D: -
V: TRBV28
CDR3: CASSPPGGRTDTQYF

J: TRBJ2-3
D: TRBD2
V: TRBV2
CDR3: CASSELAGGPDTQYF

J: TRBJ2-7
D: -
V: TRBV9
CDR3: CASSAGGFSYEQYF

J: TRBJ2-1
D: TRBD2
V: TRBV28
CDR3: CASSLSGLAGVPDEQFF

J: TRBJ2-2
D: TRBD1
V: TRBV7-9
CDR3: CASVRQGDTGELFF

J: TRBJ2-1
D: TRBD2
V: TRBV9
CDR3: CASSVGLAGSTDNEQFF

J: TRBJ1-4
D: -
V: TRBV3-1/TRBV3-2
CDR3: CASSQGLTSYEKLFF

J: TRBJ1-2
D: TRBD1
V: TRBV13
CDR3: CASSARDRGGYTF

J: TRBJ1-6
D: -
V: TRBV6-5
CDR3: CASRDSLYEGSPLHF

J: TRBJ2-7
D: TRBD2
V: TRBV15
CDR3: CATTPGLASYEQYF

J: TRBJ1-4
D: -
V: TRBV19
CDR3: CASSRGASNEKLFF

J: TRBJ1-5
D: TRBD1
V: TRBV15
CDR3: CATSRKTSGGSNQPQHF

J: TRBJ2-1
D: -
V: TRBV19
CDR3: CASSAQGYNEQFF

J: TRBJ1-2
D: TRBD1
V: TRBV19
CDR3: CASSTGTGGYGYTF